Following are 14 T cell receptor beta chains from one sample sequenced in a study of regulatory T cells in long-lasting Graves disease. Arm-PCR of CDR3 regions and iRepertoire HTBI primers were used to build TCR beta libraries. TCRdb reprocessed the multiplex PCR reads via MiXCR and lists one record per CDR3 protein. The sample includes about 340,000 distinct CDR3 sequences, around a fifth of them seen just once. The time point denotes: persistent/refractory GD, antithyroid drugs over 5 years with positive TRAb. After RNA was extracted from PBMCs, the TCR library was made from it. The specimen comprised peripheral blood mononuclear cells (PBMCs), sampled when the disease was refractory, from a patient treated with antithyroid drugs. The receptors were gathered from a female donor with Graves disease.

The sample holds many counts of this clonotype. The V gene is TRBV7-2, the J gene TRBJ1-2; D unresolved. The V gene's germline CDR1 is SGHTA and CDR2 FQGNSA. This CDR3 region has 13 residues. The V end was cut by 3 bases, the J end by 5 bases, with 10 bases between. The CDR3 DNA is TGTGCCAGCAGCTTGGGCAGTCGATATGGCTACACCTTC. Its protein is CASSLGSRYGYTF.

This clonotype was counted ten times or more. The chain carries TRBV12-3 or TRBV12-4 and TRBJ1-1; D is undetermined. The ends were cut back, 7 bases at V and 11 bases at J, with 20 bases in the middle. The CDR3 contains 13 residues. The CDR3 here is CASNTPRSLEAFF. In DNA form, the CDR3 reads TGTGCCAGCAACACTCCGCGTTCCCTGGAGGCTTTCTTT.

In its sample, this clonotype was seen a few times. J is TRBJ1-5 and V is TRBV11-2; D ambiguous. Germline CDR1 SGHAT, CDR2 FQNNGV. The CDR3 length is 15 residues. Trimming removed 2 bases from V and 11 bases from J, with 19 bases in between. In DNA, the CDR3 is TGTGCCAGCAGCTTAAATGGGGTGGTCGCGGGAGCCCAGCATTTT. It codes for CASSLNGVVAGAQHF.

The sample holds many counts of this clonotype. The chain employs TRBV14 and TRBJ1-4, with TRBD1 matching over 7 bases. The germline gives CDR1 SGHDN, CDR2 FVKESK. The V gene end was trimmed by 3 bases and the J gene end by 4 bases; junction bases not matched to a gene: 8. This CDR3 has 16 residues. Here the CDR3 DNA reads TGTGCCAGCAGCCAGTCCCCGGGACAGCGTAATGAAAAACTGTTTTTT. It is translated as CASSQSPGQRNEKLFF.

This clonotype was counted at least ten times. The genes are TRBV12-3 or TRBV12-4 and TRBJ1-2; D is undetermined. V was cut by 6 bases and J by 4 bases, with 15 bases left in between. CDR3 size: 14 residues. The CDR3 here is CASSPRTESYGYTF. The CDR3 nucleotides are TGTGCCAGCAGCCCCCGGACGGAGTCCTATGGCTACACCTTC.

This clonotype was seen a handful of times. The chain links TRBV11-2 to TRBJ1-4, with D tentatively TRBD1 (6 bases). Germline lookup yields CDR1 SGHAT and CDR2 FQNNGV. This CDR3 contains 17 residues. Trimming removed 5 bases at V and 4 bases at J, with 20 bases between. The CDR3 bases are TGTGCCAGCAGCCGCCTTGACAGGCGCCTTAATAATGAAAAACTGTTTTTT. Translation gives CASSRLDRRLNNEKLFF.

This rearrangement joins TRBV24-1 to TRBJ1-1; D is possibly TRBD1 (5 bases). The V gene lost 4 bases and the J gene lost 2 bases, with 7 bases spanning the gap. This CDR3 region has 13 residues. Germline CDR1 KGHDR, CDR2 SFDVKD. Written as DNA, the CDR3 is TGTGCCACCAGTGAGGGGACCAACACTGAAGCTTTCTTT. Its protein product is CATSEGTNTEAFF.

The chain combines TRBV7-8 with TRBJ2-1; 11 nucleotides match TRBD2. The CDR3 length is 20 residues. Germline V gene sequence: CDR1 SGHVS, CDR2 FQNEAQ. Germline trimming cut 4 bases from V and 5 bases from J; bases unmatched to any gene: 19. Here the CDR3 reads CASSSHVGLAVLRRHNEQFF. As DNA, the CDR3 is TGTGCCAGCAGCTCGCACGTGGGACTAGCGGTCCTGAGGCGACACAATGAGCAGTTCTTC. Using reference TRBV7-8 and TRBJ2-1 for the parts outside the CDR3, the full variable domain is GAGVSQSPRYKVAKRGQDVALRCDPISGHVSLFWYQQALGQGPEFLTYFQNEAQLDKSGLPSDRFFAERPEGSVSTLKIQRTQQEDSAVYLCASSSHVGLAVLRRHNEQFFGPGTRLTVL.

Many counts were recorded for this clonotype. V gene TRBV3-1 combines with J gene TRBJ1-2, with 12 bases matching TRBD1. Per the germline V gene, CDR1 is LGHDT and CDR2 is YNNKEL (reference sequence). The V and J ends lost 1 base and 7 bases, in that order; junction bases with no gene match: 7. This CDR3 is built from 16 residues. CDR3 sequence (DNA): TGTGCCAGCAGCCAAGCCGAGGGACAGGGGGCGCGTGGCTACACCTTC. It translates to CASSQAEGQGARGYTF.

This clonotype was detected many times. This rearrangement joins TRBV5-1 to TRBJ1-6; 7 bases align to TRBD1. V trimming: 0 bases; J trimming: 4 bases; junction bases outside the gene matches: 4. CDR1 and CDR2 from the germline V gene are SGHRS and YFSETQ. The CDR3 loop spans 16 amino acids. The CDR3: CASSLAGTVYNSPLHF. CDR3 nucleotides: TGCGCCAGCAGCTTGGCTGGGACAGTTTATAATTCACCCCTCCACTTT. The full variable domain, completed using reference TRBV5-1 and TRBJ1-6, is KAGVTQTPRYLIKTRGQQVTLSCSPISGHRSVSWYQQTPGQGLQFLFEYFSETQRNKGNFPGRFSGRQFSNSRSEMNVSTLELGDSALYLCASSLAGTVYNSPLHFGNGTRLTVT.

At least ten counts were recorded for this clonotype. The gene calls are TRBV28 and TRBJ2-7; a weak D match, TRBD2 (6 bases). The V end was cut by 8 bases, the J end by 4 bases, with 21 bases between. The germline V gene has CDR1 MDHEN and CDR2 SYDVKM. The length of the CDR3 is 15 residues. As DNA, the CDR3 is TGTGCCAGCGTGACTCGGACTAAGCCCCCTTACGAGCAGTACTTC. It translates to CASVTRTKPPYEQYF.

This clonotype has just a few counts. This sequence joins TRBV5-1 and TRBJ1-1, with D perhaps matching TRBD1 (5 bases). Germline-derived CDR1 and CDR2 are SGHRS and YFSETQ. Trimming shortened V by 5 bases and J by 3 bases, and 17 bases separated the two germline ends. The CDR3 has 15 residues. For the CDR3, the DNA is TGCGCCAGCAGTCAGTATTTGGGGGACTACACTGAAGCTTTCTTT. Translated: CASSQYLGDYTEAFF.

The chain recombines TRBV7-8 with TRBJ2-3; no reliable D call. V was pared by 6 bases and J by 2 bases, with 6 bases between. This CDR3 region has 12 residues. The germline gives CDR1 SGHVS, CDR2 FQNEAQ. CDR3 in amino acids: CASSVHTDTQYF. CDR3 coding DNA: TGTGCCAGCAGTGTGCACACAGATACGCAGTATTTT.

V usage is TRBV5-1 and J usage is TRBJ2-2; D might be TRBD1 (7 bases). Germline V gene lookup returns CDR1 SGHRS and CDR2 YFSETQ. The V end was cut by 0 bases, the J end by 1 base, with 10 bases between. The CDR3 extends over 16 amino acids. CDR3 in amino acids: CASSLGQGGNTGELFF. The CDR3 region has the DNA TGCGCCAGCAGCTTGGGCCAGGGGGGGAACACCGGGGAGCTGTTTTTT.